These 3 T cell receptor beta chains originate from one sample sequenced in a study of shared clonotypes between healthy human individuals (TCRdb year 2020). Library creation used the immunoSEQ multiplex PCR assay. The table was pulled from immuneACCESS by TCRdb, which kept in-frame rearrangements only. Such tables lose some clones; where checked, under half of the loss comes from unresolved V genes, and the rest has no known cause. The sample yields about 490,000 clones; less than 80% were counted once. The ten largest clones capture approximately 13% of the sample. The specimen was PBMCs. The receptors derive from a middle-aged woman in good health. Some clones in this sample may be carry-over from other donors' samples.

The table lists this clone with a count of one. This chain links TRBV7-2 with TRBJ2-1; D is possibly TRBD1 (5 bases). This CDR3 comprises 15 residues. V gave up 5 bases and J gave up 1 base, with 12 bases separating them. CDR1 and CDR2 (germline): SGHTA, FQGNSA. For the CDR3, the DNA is TGTGCCAGCAGCCTTACAGGTTCGTCCTACAATGAGCAGTTCTTC. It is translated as CASSLTGSSYNEQFF.

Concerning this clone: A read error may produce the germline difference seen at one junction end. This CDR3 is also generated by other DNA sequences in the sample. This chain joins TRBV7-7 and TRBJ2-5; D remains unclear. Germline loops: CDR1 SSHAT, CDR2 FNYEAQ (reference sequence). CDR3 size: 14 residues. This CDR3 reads CASSLDPGSETQYF. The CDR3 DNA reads TGTGCTAGCAGCTTAGATCCGGGCTCGGAGACCCAGTACTTC.

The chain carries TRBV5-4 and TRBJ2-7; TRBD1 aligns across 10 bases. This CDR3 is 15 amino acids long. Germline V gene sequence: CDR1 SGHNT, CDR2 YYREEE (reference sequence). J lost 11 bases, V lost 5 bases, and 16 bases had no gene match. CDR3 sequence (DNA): TGTGCCAGCAGTTCACCCCGGGACAGGGGCTCCGGAAAGTACTTC. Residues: CASSSPRDRGSGKYF. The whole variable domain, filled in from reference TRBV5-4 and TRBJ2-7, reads ETGVTQSPTHLIKTRGQQVTLRCSSQSGHNTVSWYQQALGQGPQFIFQYYREEENGRGNFPPRFSGLQFPNYSSELNVNALELDDSALYLCASSSPRDRGSGKYFGPGTRLTVT.